This T cell receptor (beta chain) was recorded in a study of cytomegalovirus exposure and HLA in healthy donors. Study-wide context: Drawn from HLA-typed donors, tens of millions of unique TCRs were held in an early data release.

Points on this clone: Its specificity is not known.

The PCR used 60 Vbeta and 13 Jbeta primers. Libraries were prepared by immunoSEQ multiplex PCR; TCRdb keeps only in-frame clonotypes and omits some of them. This table holds roughly 150,000 clones, over 75% found once. Germline V gives CDR1 SGHNT, CDR2 YYREEE (reference sequence). V lost 4 bases to trimming and J lost 4 bases, with 18 bases between them. There are 16 residues in the CDR3. Study-wide results and limits: DRB1 showed the most TCR associations and HLA-C the fewest in a later analysis, as rates varied by HLA locus.

Sequencing input: PBMCs. The clonotype was recovered from a male donor in good health and CMV-seronegative. This sequence joins TRBV5-4 and TRBJ2-1; the D gene is possibly TRBD2 (7 bases). The CDR3 here is CASSPRMGGAYNEQFF. CDR3 DNA: TGTGCCAGCAGCCCAAGGATGGGGGGGGCATACAATGAGCAGTTCTTC.